This record looks at one TCR beta chain sequence and its context. Its antigen is unidentified. Generated by immunoSEQ multiplex PCR, the TCRdb table keeps only in-frame clones and is missing some. In the table there are around 250,000 clones, 87% of which are singletons. These data come from a study of Ad26.COV2.S vaccination and SARS-CoV-2 variants. Study information: A participant enrolled in the COV1001 Ad26.COV2.S trial arm provided the sample. Administration of Ad26.COV2.S was intramuscular, either once or twice 56 days apart.

Study results and caveats: Across vaccine and placebo recipients, the breadth of non-spike TCRs was similar.

The CDR3 is made up of 16 amino acids. CDR1 is MNHNY, CDR2 SVGAGI, per germline (reference sequence). Trimming removed 6 bases at V and 3 bases at J, with 15 bases between. Treatment defined: 15 to 20 received Ad26.COV2.S at low or high dose, single or two shots; several received placebo; per-sample allocation not given. All samples were drawn on day 63, counting from the first vaccine or placebo injection. This receptor was taken from a person aged 18-60 years who received the Ad26.COV2.S COVID-19 vaccine or a placebo. The specimen was peripheral blood, collected in a trial of Ad26.COV2.S vaccine versus placebo. The chain uses TRBV6-6 and TRBJ2-6, with a weak D call TRBD1 (6 bases). The CDR3 sequence: CASRQYRADGANVLTF. The CDR3 region has the DNA TGTGCCAGCAGACAATACAGGGCCGATGGGGCCAACGTCCTGACTTTC.